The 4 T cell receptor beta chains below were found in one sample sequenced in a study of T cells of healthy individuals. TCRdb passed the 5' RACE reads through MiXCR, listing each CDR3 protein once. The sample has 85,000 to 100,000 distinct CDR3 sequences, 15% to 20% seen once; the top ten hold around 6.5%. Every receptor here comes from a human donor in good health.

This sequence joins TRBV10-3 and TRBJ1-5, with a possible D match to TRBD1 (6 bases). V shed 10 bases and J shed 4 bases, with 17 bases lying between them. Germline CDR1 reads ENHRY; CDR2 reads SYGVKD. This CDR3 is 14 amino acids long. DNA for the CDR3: TGTGCCACAAAAGGGGGTCTGTCGAATCAGCCCCAGCATTTT. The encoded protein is CATKGGLSNQPQHF.

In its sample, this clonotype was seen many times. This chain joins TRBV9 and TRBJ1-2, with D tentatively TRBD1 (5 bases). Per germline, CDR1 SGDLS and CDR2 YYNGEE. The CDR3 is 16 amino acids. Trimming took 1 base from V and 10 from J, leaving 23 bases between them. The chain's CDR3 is CASSVTLLAVRGDYTF. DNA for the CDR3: TGTGCCAGCAGCGTAACCCTACTAGCAGTCCGAGGGGACTACACCTTC.

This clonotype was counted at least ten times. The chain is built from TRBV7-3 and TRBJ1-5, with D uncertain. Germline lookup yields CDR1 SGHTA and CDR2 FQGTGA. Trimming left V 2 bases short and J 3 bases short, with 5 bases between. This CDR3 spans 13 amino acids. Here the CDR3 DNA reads TGTGCCAGCAGCTTAGGGTACAATCAGCCCCAGCATTTT. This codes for CASSLGYNQPQHF.

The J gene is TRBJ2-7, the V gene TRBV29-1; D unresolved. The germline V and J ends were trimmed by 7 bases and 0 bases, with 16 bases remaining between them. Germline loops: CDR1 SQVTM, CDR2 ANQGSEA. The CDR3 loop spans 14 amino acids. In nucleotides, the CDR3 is TGCAGCGCCGCTCCGGGCCCGAGCTCCTACGAGCAGTACTTC. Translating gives CSAAPGPSSYEQYF.